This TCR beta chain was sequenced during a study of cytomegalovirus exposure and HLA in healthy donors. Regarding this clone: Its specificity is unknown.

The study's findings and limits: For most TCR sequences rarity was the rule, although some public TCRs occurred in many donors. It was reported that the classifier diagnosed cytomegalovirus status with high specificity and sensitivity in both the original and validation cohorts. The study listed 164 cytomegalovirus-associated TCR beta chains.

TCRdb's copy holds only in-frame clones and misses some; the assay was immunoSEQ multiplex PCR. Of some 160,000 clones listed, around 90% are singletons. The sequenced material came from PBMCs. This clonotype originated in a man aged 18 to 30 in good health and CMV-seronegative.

CDR3 DNA sequence: TGTGCCAGCAGAGCCGGGACAGTAGAGTACAATGAGCAGTTCTTC. This translates into CASRAGTVEYNEQFF. V usage is TRBV27 and J usage is TRBJ2-1; 7 bases are a match to TRBD1. Per germline, CDR1 MNHEY and CDR2 SMNVEV (reference sequence). The junction had 9 bases not matched to a gene; V was cut back by 6 bases and J by 4 bases. The CDR3 contains 15 residues.